This TCR beta chain appears in the sequencing data of a study of cytomegalovirus exposure and HLA in healthy donors. PCR primers comprised 60 Vbeta and 13 Jbeta primers. The table came from immunoSEQ multiplex PCR; TCRdb's copy has only in-frame clones and leaves some out. The data show around 160,000 clones, with 65% to 70% seen just once and just under 4.5% held by the top ten. The receptor was isolated from a woman younger than 35 in good health and CMV-seropositive. The sequenced sample consisted of PBMCs.

The CDR3 reads CASNKQGAGETQYF. As DNA, the CDR3 is TGTGCCAGCAACAAACAGGGGGCTGGTGAGACCCAGTACTTC. The chain has TRBV5-4 and TRBJ2-5; 9 bases agree with TRBD1. With V trimmed by 6 bases and J by 5 bases, 8 bases remained unmatched. The germline CDR1 and CDR2 sequences are SGHNT and YYREEE (reference sequence). The CDR3 covers 14 residues.